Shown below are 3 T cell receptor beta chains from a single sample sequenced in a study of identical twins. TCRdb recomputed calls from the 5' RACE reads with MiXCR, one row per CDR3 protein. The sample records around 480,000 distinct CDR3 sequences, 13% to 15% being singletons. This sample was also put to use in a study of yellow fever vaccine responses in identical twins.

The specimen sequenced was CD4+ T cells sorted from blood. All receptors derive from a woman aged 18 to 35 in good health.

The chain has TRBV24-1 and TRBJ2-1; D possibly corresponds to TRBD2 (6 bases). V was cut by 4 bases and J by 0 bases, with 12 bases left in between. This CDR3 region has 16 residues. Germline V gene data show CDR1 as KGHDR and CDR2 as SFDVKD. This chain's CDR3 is CATSDGTGSSYNEQFF. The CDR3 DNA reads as TGTGCCACCAGTGACGGGACTGGGAGCTCCTACAATGAGCAGTTCTTC.

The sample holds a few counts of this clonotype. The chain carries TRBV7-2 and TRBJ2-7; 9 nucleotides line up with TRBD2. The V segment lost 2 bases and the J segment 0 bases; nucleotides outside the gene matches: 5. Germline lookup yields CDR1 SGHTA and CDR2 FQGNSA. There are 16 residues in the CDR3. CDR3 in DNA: TGTGCCAGCAGCTTATTTAGCGGGGGACCCTCCTACGAGCAGTACTTC. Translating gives CASSLFSGGPSYEQYF.

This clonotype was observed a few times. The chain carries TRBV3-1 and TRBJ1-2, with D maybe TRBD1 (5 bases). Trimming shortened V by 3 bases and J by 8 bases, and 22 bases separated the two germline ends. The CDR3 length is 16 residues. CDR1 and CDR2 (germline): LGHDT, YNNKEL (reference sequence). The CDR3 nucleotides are TGTGCCAGCAGCCAGAGGTCTGCAGCGGGACGGGGCGGCTACACCTTC. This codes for CASSQRSAAGRGGYTF.